These T cell receptor beta chains were read from a single sample in a study of shared clonotypes between healthy human individuals. Assay used: immunoSEQ multiplex PCR; TCRdb lists only in-frame clones, some missing. The data show some 1 million clones, approximately 68% seen once. The sequenced sample was memory CD4+ T cells sorted from blood. These receptors were collected from a man aged 18 to 30 in good health. Both conserved end residues are part of each CDR3. D genes are given only for firm matches. The size field is filled for only some rows; it gives once, few, many or a size class.

clone_size d_call j_call v_call cdr3_aa cdr3_nt
. . TRBJ2-4 TRBV5-6 CASSLGRDQYF TGTGCCAGCAGCTTGGGGAGGGATCAGTACTTC
few TRBD1 TRBJ1-1 TRBV5-6 CASSWDRADEAFF TGTGCCAGCAGCTGGGACAGGGCCGATGAAGCTTTCTTT
few . TRBJ1-1 TRBV30 CAWSLMNTEAFF TGTGCCTGGAGTTTGATGAACACTGAAGCTTTCTTT
. . TRBJ1-2 TRBV2 CASSGDYGYTF TGTGCCAGCAGTGGGGACTATGGCTACACCTTC
. . TRBJ2-6 TRBV2 CASWEALTGANVLTF TGTGCCAGCTGGGAGGCCTTGACTGGGGCCAACGTCCTGACTTTC
few . TRBJ1-1 TRBV10-3 CAASRGENTEAFF TGTGCCGCCTCCAGGGGTGAGAACACTGAAGCTTTCTTT
. . TRBJ2-5 TRBV5-6 CASSLVGERLQETQYF TGTGCCAGCAGCTTGGTGGGGGAGAGGCTTCAAGAGACCCAGTACTTC
. . TRBJ2-7 TRBV6-5 CASSRDSYEQYF TGTGCCAGCAGTCGGGATTCCTACGAGCAGTACTTC
. . TRBJ1-3 TRBV5-1 CASSGYSLFSGNTIYF TGCGCCAGCAGCGGATACAGCCTTTTCTCTGGAAACACCATATATTTT
. TRBD2 TRBJ2-3 TRBV27 CASSSLAGSTDTQYF TGTGCCAGCAGTTCCCTAGCGGGTAGCACAGATACGCAGTATTTT
. TRBD1 TRBJ2-4 TRBV27 CASYLGDRGRGAKNIQYF TGTGCCAGCTACCTTGGGGACAGGGGGCGCGGAGCCAAAAACATTCAGTACTTC
. TRBD1 TRBJ1-6 TRBV18 CASSLQGGNSPLHF TGTGCCAGCTCACTCCAGGGGGGTAATTCACCCCTCCACTTT
few . TRBJ2-6 TRBV25-1 CASSNTVFNVLTF TGTGCCAGCAGTAATACAGTCTTCAACGTCCTGACTTTC
few . TRBJ2-5 TRBV6-1 CASSTESRAGETQYF TGTGCCAGCAGTACAGAGAGCAGGGCCGGGGAGACCCAGTACTTC
many . TRBJ2-3 TRBV7-2 CASSWLGRDTQYF TGTGCCAGCAGCTGGCTGGGGCGAGATACGCAGTATTTT
. . TRBJ1-4 TRBV7-9 CASSAGTANEKLFF TGTGCCAGCAGCGCTGGGACGGCTAATGAAAAACTGTTTTTT
. . TRBJ2-7 TRBV2 CASSTGRGSSYEQYF TGTGCCAGCAGTACCGGACGGGGTAGCTCCTACGAGCAGTACTTC
. . TRBJ2-7 TRBV5-1 CASSLAQGTYEQYF TGCGCCAGCAGCTTGGCCCAGGGAACCTACGAGCAGTACTTC
. . TRBJ1-4 TRBV2 CASSLYNMGGGEKLFF TGTGCCAGCAGCCTCTACAATATGGGGGGAGGAGAAAAACTGTTTTTT
few TRBD1 TRBJ1-4 TRBV28 CASSFRDRAEKLFF TGTGCCAGCAGTTTCCGGGACAGGGCTGAAAAACTGTTTTTT
. TRBD2 TRBJ2-1 TRBV5-5 CASSLVAGGTYNEQFF TGTGCCAGCAGCTTGGTAGCGGGAGGCACCTACAATGAGCAGTTCTTC
few . TRBJ1-6 TRBV28 CASSFLDSRNSPLHF TGTGCCAGCAGTTTCCTTGACAGCCGAAATTCACCCCTCCACTTT
. . TRBJ2-5 TRBV6-5 CASSYSSYRDQETQYF TGTGCCAGCAGTTACTCGAGTTACAGGGACCAAGAGACCCAGTACTTC
. TRBD1 TRBJ1-1 TRBV5-1 CASSPGQGANTEAFF TGCGCCAGCAGCCCGGGACAGGGGGCGAATACTGAAGCTTTCTTT
. . TRBJ2-5 TRBV7-9 CASSLGRVIISQETQYF TGTGCCAGCAGCTTAGGTAGAGTGATAATTTCCCAAGAGACCCAGTACTTC
. . TRBJ1-2 TRBV28 CASSLGGSYYGYTF TGTGCCAGCAGTTTGGGGGGGAGCTACTATGGCTACACCTTC